This T cell receptor (beta chain) originates from a study of CD8 T cells in ankylosing spondylitis. Regarding the study as a whole: CD8+ disease-linked clones were present at relatively low frequencies in blood. Disease-linked clones were reportedly significantly enriched in matched ankylosing spondylitis synovial fluid. Several highly homologous variants formed a TCR beta motif that appeared characteristic of ankylosing spondylitis blood.

Many counts were recorded for this clonotype. The target antigen is unknown. Germline CDR1 reads MGHRA; CDR2 reads YSYEKL. Trimming shortened V by 4 bases and J by 5 bases, and 11 bases separated the two germline ends. The CDR3 is made up of 14 amino acids. Scientists made TCR beta libraries using quantitative 5'-RACE with molecular barcodes. From the 5' RACE reads, TCRdb called clonotypes with MiXCR, one entry per CDR3 protein. The repertoire consists of 40,000 to 55,000 distinct CDR3 sequences, with 7.4% occurring once and the leading ten covering over 7%. The source of this sequence is a female donor with ankylosing spondylitis or in good health (not recorded which). The chain uses TRBV4-1 and TRBJ2-2; D is uncertain. The sequencing input was blood, either unsorted or a sorted T cell fraction (not recorded which). The chain's CDR3 is CASSPSPRTGELFF. The CDR3 DNA sequence: TGCGCCAGCAGCCCTTCTCCGAGGACCGGGGAGCTGTTTTTT.